Listed below are T cell receptor beta chains from one sample, sequenced in a study of shared clonotypes between healthy human individuals. The protocol was immunoSEQ multiplex PCR, while the TCRdb copy is restricted to in-frame clones and leaves out a portion. The table has about 820,000 clones, 80% to 95% seen once. The sample consisted of naive CD8+ T cells sorted from blood. These TCRs come from a man aged 25-40 years in good health. Each CDR3 is given with its conserved first and last residue. Each record gives: J gene, D gene, clone size, V gene, CDR3 DNA, CDR3 protein. A D gene is named only where the DNA matches it firmly. The size entry is marked missing in some rows and otherwise reads once, few, many or a size class.

J gene: TRBJ2-1; D gene: -; clone size: -; V gene: TRBV9; CDR3 DNA: TGTGCCAGCGGTGGCACAGCTGAGCAGTTCTTC; CDR3 protein: CASGGTAEQFF
J gene: TRBJ2-1; D gene: -; clone size: -; V gene: TRBV4-3; CDR3 DNA: TGCGCCAGCAGCCAAGATTTTCCAGCTGACAATGAGCAGTTCTTC; CDR3 protein: CASSQDFPADNEQFF
J gene: TRBJ2-3; D gene: TRBD2; clone size: -; V gene: TRBV5-1; CDR3 DNA: TGCGCCAGCAGCTTGGGGGGAGGGCCGGTAGATACGCAGTATTTT; CDR3 protein: CASSLGGGPVDTQYF
J gene: TRBJ2-7; D gene: TRBD2; clone size: -; V gene: TRBV10-2; CDR3 DNA: TGCGCCAGTGAGACTAGCGGGAGACCCTACGAGCAGTACTTC; CDR3 protein: CASETSGRPYEQYF
J gene: TRBJ2-7; D gene: TRBD1; clone size: -; V gene: TRBV6-5; CDR3 DNA: TGTGCCAGCAGTAACCGGGACAGTACCTACGAGCAGTACTTC; CDR3 protein: CASSNRDSTYEQYF
J gene: TRBJ1-2; D gene: -; clone size: -; V gene: TRBV7-2; CDR3 DNA: TGTGCCAGCAGCTTAGAACCCTTGAACCACTATGGCTACACCTTC; CDR3 protein: CASSLEPLNHYGYTF
J gene: TRBJ1-1; D gene: -; clone size: once; V gene: TRBV9; CDR3 DNA: TGTGCCAGCAGCCCGGGCAGTCTGAACACTGAAGCTTTCTTT; CDR3 protein: CASSPGSLNTEAFF
J gene: TRBJ1-4; D gene: -; clone size: -; V gene: TRBV28; CDR3 DNA: TGTGCCAGCAGTTTTGACAGGAATAATGAAAAACTGTTTTTT; CDR3 protein: CASSFDRNNEKLFF
J gene: TRBJ2-1; D gene: -; clone size: -; V gene: TRBV4-1; CDR3 DNA: TGCGCCAGCAGCTATGCGGGTAATACGGGGGTGCAGTTCTTC; CDR3 protein: CASSYAGNTGVQFF
J gene: TRBJ2-5; D gene: TRBD1; clone size: -; V gene: TRBV27; CDR3 DNA: TGTGCCAGCAGTCCGGGACAGGGGGTAGGTGAGACCCAGTACTTC; CDR3 protein: CASSPGQGVGETQYF
J gene: TRBJ1-1; D gene: -; clone size: -; V gene: TRBV2; CDR3 DNA: TGTGCCAGCAGGTCACTTTCGGACACTGAAGCTTTCTTT; CDR3 protein: CASRSLSDTEAFF
J gene: TRBJ2-5; D gene: -; clone size: -; V gene: TRBV7-3; CDR3 DNA: TGTGCCAGCAGCCCCACCCTTGCCGGAGACCAAGAGACCCAGTACTTC; CDR3 protein: CASSPTLAGDQETQYF
J gene: TRBJ2-7; D gene: -; clone size: -; V gene: TRBV25-1; CDR3 DNA: TGTGCCAGCAGTCCAGGGAGTAGTTACGAGCAGTACTTC; CDR3 protein: CASSPGSSYEQYF
J gene: TRBJ1-1; D gene: -; clone size: -; V gene: TRBV7-9; CDR3 DNA: TGTGCCAGCAGCCTCCCCGGAGGGGTTGAGGGCACTGAAGCTTTCTTT; CDR3 protein: CASSLPGGVEGTEAFF
J gene: TRBJ1-1; D gene: -; clone size: -; V gene: TRBV13; CDR3 DNA: TGTGCCAGCAGCCACGGCGTCGGGAACACTGAAGCTTTCTTT; CDR3 protein: CASSHGVGNTEAFF
J gene: TRBJ2-5; D gene: -; clone size: few; V gene: TRBV28; CDR3 DNA: TGTGCCAGCAGTTTACTTGCGGGAAGCGGAGAGACCCAGTACTTC; CDR3 protein: CASSLLAGSGETQYF
J gene: TRBJ2-7; D gene: TRBD1; clone size: -; V gene: TRBV27; CDR3 DNA: TGTGCCAGCAGTTTCCTACAGGGGGCGCAATCCTACGAGCAGTACTTC; CDR3 protein: CASSFLQGAQSYEQYF
J gene: TRBJ2-6; D gene: -; clone size: -; V gene: TRBV7-6; CDR3 DNA: TGTGCCAGCAGTTCGACGGTTAGCTCTGGGGCCAACGTCCTGACTTTC; CDR3 protein: CASSSTVSSGANVLTF
J gene: TRBJ2-7; D gene: -; clone size: once; V gene: TRBV19; CDR3 DNA: TGTGCCAGTAGTATAGGCATTTATGGTACCGAGCAGTACTTC; CDR3 protein: CASSIGIYGTEQYF
J gene: TRBJ2-3; D gene: -; clone size: -; V gene: TRBV5-1; CDR3 DNA: TGCGCCAGCAGCTTCGGACCGGGGCTTAGCACAGATACGCAGTATTTT; CDR3 protein: CASSFGPGLSTDTQYF
J gene: TRBJ2-1; D gene: -; clone size: -; V gene: TRBV11-3; CDR3 DNA: TGTGCCAGCAGTAAAGGGGTGGGCCAGCAGTTCTTC; CDR3 protein: CASSKGVGQQFF
J gene: TRBJ1-4; D gene: -; clone size: -; V gene: TRBV4-1; CDR3 DNA: TGCGCCAGCAGCCACCTGGTGGGGGGGGTTGGTGAAAAACTGTTTTTT; CDR3 protein: CASSHLVGGVGEKLFF